The text below deals with one T cell receptor (beta chain). This sample is part of a study of blood T cells in healthy people across ages. The CDR3 covers 14 residues. CDR1 and CDR2 (germline): SGDLS, YYNGEE. With V trimmed by 1 base and J by 1 base, 1 base remained unmatched. Primers used in a second PCR of roughly 7 to 12 cycles were a sample-barcoded 5' primer and a J-beta primer mix. TCRdb itself ran the 5' RACE reads through MiXCR, one entry per CDR3 protein. This sample has some 1 million distinct CDR3 sequences, with more than 35% found just once. The chain combines TRBV9 with TRBJ1-2; 7 nucleotides match TRBD1. The receptor was isolated from a woman in her fifties or sixties in good health. The sequenced material came from blood. The CDR3 DNA reads as TGTGCCAGCAGCGTACGGGACAGTAACTATGGCTACACCTTC. Protein product: CASSVRDSNYGYTF.